This passage covers 26 T cell receptor beta chains from one sample sequenced in a study of T-cell reconstitution after alpha-beta-depleted transplantation in children. Researchers prepared the TCRbeta library using unique molecular identifiers, the study reports. TCRdb recomputed calls from the PCR reads with MiXCR, one row per CDR3 protein. The sample contains about 540,000 distinct CDR3 sequences, 25% to 30% of which appear only once. Sequenced material: PBMCs, taken before TCRalphabeta/CD19-depleted stem cell transplant. Source of these receptors: a boy in the first two years of life with Wiskott-Aldrich syndrome, due to receive a stem cell transplant.

This clonotype came up a few times. The chain employs TRBV6-2 or TRBV6-3 and TRBJ1-5; D perhaps matches TRBD1 (5 bases). Germline V gene sequence: CDR1 MNHEY, CDR2 SVGEGT. There are 14 residues in the CDR3. Trimming cost V 6 bases and J 5 bases, with 14 bases left between them. The CDR3 loop reads CASSAQGGDQPQHF. DNA of the CDR3: TGTGCCAGCAGCGCGCAGGGCGGGGATCAGCCCCAGCATTTT.

The chain employs TRBV7-6 and TRBJ2-1; 8 bases fit TRBD2. The CDR3 contains 16 residues. Germline lookup yields CDR1 SGHVS and CDR2 FNYEAQ. V lost 1 base, J lost 1 base, and 3 bases stayed unmatched. This CDR3 is CASSLGASGSYNEQFF. CDR3 DNA sequence: TGTGCCAGCAGCTTAGGGGCTAGCGGGTCCTACAATGAGCAGTTCTTC. The full variable domain, its missing parts supplied by reference TRBV7-6 and TRBJ2-1, is GAGVSQSPRYKVTKRGQDVALRCDPISGHVSLYWYRQALGQGPEFLTYFNYEAQQDKSGLPNDRFSAERPEGSISTLTIQRTEQRDSAMYRCASSLGASGSYNEQFFGPGTRLTVL.

V and J are TRBV5-1 and TRBJ2-3; 12 positions agree with TRBD2. The CDR3 loop spans 16 amino acids. The ends lost 0 bases at V and 6 bases at J; junction bases unmatched: 5. Germline V CDR1 and CDR2: SGHRS, YFSETQ. The CDR3 is CASSLGTSGTYDTQYF. The DNA for the CDR3 is TGCGCCAGCAGCTTGGGGACTAGCGGGACTTACGATACGCAGTATTTT.

V usage is TRBV5-6 and J usage is TRBJ2-7, with TRBD2 identical over 8 bases. V lost 2 bases to trimming and J lost 4 bases; unmatched junction nucleotides: 11. The length of the CDR3 is 16 residues. In germline, CDR1 is SGHDT, CDR2 YYEEEE. CDR3 coding DNA: TGTGCCAGCAGCTTATTCGGGACTAGTACAGAGTACGAGCAGTACTTC. As protein: CASSLFGTSTEYEQYF.

This clonotype was seen a few times. The rearrangement uses TRBV7-9 and TRBJ2-3; D is uncertain. The CDR3 is 13 amino acids. Trimming removed 3 bases at V and 8 bases at J, with 12 bases between. CDR1 is SEHNR and CDR2 is FQNEAQ in the germline V gene (reference sequence). CDR3 bases: TGTGCCAGCAGCTTGGTCTCCGGCGGTACGCAGTATTTT. Its translation is CASSLVSGGTQYF.

This clonotype occurred a few times. The J gene is TRBJ2-5, the V gene TRBV4-2; 14 bases agree with TRBD2. V lost 4 bases to trimming and J lost 5 bases; unmatched junction nucleotides: 9. Looked up from germline, CDR1 is LGHNA and CDR2 is YNFKEQ. The CDR3 runs 17 residues. CDR3 amino acids: CASSPRLAGGPEETQYF. For the CDR3, the DNA is TGTGCCAGCAGCCCCAGACTAGCGGGAGGGCCAGAGGAGACCCAGTACTTC.

This sequence joins TRBV12-3 or TRBV12-4 and TRBJ1-5, with unresolved D. The CDR3 is 15 amino acids. V was cut by 0 bases and J by 7 bases, with 13 bases left in between. The CDR3 sequence: CASSLAAGLDQPQHF. The CDR3 bases are TGTGCCAGCAGTTTAGCAGCAGGCCTTGACCAGCCCCAGCATTTT.

The chain joins TRBV6-5 to TRBJ2-7, with 11 bases aligning to TRBD2. The CDR3 has 16 residues. V gave up 2 bases and J gave up 2 bases; unmatched junction bases: 5. CDR1 is MNHEY and CDR2 is SVGAGI in the germline V gene. The CDR3 loop reads CASSYRTSGYPYEQYF. CDR3 bases: TGTGCCAGCAGTTACCGGACTAGCGGGTACCCCTACGAGCAGTACTTC.

This clonotype has more than one count but fewer than ten. This chain connects TRBV7-2 to TRBJ2-1; maybe TRBD1 (5 bases). Germline CDR1 is SGHTA and CDR2 is FQGNSA. With 2 bases removed from V and 7 bases from J, the gap between germline ends came to 12 bases. This CDR3 has 14 residues. The CDR3 is CASSLQGVVNEQFF. In DNA, the CDR3 is TGTGCCAGCAGCTTACAAGGGGTAGTTAATGAGCAGTTCTTC.

This clonotype was observed many times. The rearrangement joins TRBV7-9 to TRBJ2-7; 8 positions match TRBD2. The CDR3 runs to 13 residues. V was clipped by 6 bases and J by 5 bases; unmatched bases: 6. Germline values: CDR1 SEHNR, CDR2 FQNEAQ (reference sequence). The DNA of the CDR3 is TGTGCCAGCAGTCGTAGCGGGGCCGACGAGCAGTACTTC. Translation: CASSRSGADEQYF. Full variable domain (rest looked up from reference TRBV7-9 and TRBJ2-7): DTGVSQNPRHKITKRGQNVTFRCDPISEHNRLYWYRQTLGQGPEFLTYFQNEAQLEKSRLLSDRFSAERPKGSFSTLEIQRTEQGDSAMYLCASSRSGADEQYFGPGTRLTVT.

In its sample, this clonotype was seen a few times. The genes are TRBV5-1 and TRBJ2-5, with 7 bases lining up with TRBD2. The CDR3 consists of 13 residues. The germline V gene has CDR1 SGHRS and CDR2 YFSETQ. The V segment lost 6 bases and the J segment 5 bases; nucleotides outside the gene matches: 7. CDR3 region: CASKDSGGETQYF. The CDR3 DNA sequence: TGCGCCAGCAAGGACTCCGGGGGGGAGACCCAGTACTTC.

The chain is built from TRBV7-2 and TRBJ2-5; 12 positions agree with TRBD1. The V segment lost 5 bases and the J segment 5 bases; nucleotides outside the gene matches: 9. The germline V gene has CDR1 SGHTA and CDR2 FQGNSA. This CDR3 region has 16 residues. The CDR3 DNA sequence: TGTGCCAGCAGCCGCGCCGGGACAGGGGGCCAGGAGACCCAGTACTTC. Amino acids: CASSRAGTGGQETQYF.

This rearrangement joins TRBV29-1 to TRBJ2-5, with 13 bases fitting TRBD2. CDR3 size: 12 residues. Germline CDR1 is SQVTM and CDR2 is ANQGSEA. The chain's CDR3 is CNGLAGDETQYF. DNA for the CDR3: TGCAACGGACTAGCGGGAGATGAGACCCAGTACTTC.

The chain recombines TRBV5-1 with TRBJ2-1; D is unclear. Trimming pared 0 bases from V and 5 bases from J, leaving 9 bases between. The CDR3 sequence is 14 residues long. In germline, CDR1 is SGHRS, CDR2 YFSETQ. DNA for the CDR3: TGCGCCAGCAGCTTGGAAGGGTCAAACAATGAGCAGTTCTTC. Its translation: CASSLEGSNNEQFF.

V usage is TRBV6-1 and J usage is TRBJ2-2; 15 bases are a match to TRBD2. CDR3 length: 17 residues. Germline-derived CDR1 and CDR2 are MNHNS and SASEGT. The junction had 6 bases not matched to a gene; V was cut back by 6 bases and J by 4 bases. The CDR3 sequence is CASRRTSGRGGTGELFF. The CDR3 DNA reads as TGTGCCAGCAGAAGGACTAGCGGGAGGGGAGGCACCGGGGAGCTGTTTTTT.

The chain is built from TRBV2 and TRBJ2-1; D is possibly TRBD2 (5 bases). CDR1 and CDR2 (germline): SNHLY, FYNNEI. The germline V and J ends were trimmed by 7 bases and 5 bases, with 18 bases remaining between them. The CDR3 extends over 15 amino acids. CDR3 bases: TGTGCCAGCACCGCAGGTAGGAGGCCCGACAATGAGCAGTTCTTC. This sequence encodes CASTAGRRPDNEQFF.

The V call is TRBV5-1, the J call TRBJ1-1; 7 nucleotides align to TRBD1. This CDR3 region has 13 residues. The germline CDR1 and CDR2 sequences are SGHRS and YFSETQ. V lost 4 bases, J lost 11 bases, and 11 bases stayed unmatched. The CDR3 DNA follows: TGCGCCAGCAGCGGCTACAGGGGCGACCCGGCTTTCTTT. This translates into CASSGYRGDPAFF. The full variable domain, completed using reference TRBV5-1 and TRBJ1-1, is KAGVTQTPRYLIKTRGQQVTLSCSPISGHRSVSWYQQTPGQGLQFLFEYFSETQRNKGNFPGRFSGRQFSNSRSEMNVSTLELGDSALYLCASSGYRGDPAFFGQGTRLTVV.

This clonotype was observed a few times. This rearrangement joins TRBV6-5 to TRBJ1-1; weak D call: TRBD1 (5 bases). The germline V gene encodes CDR1 MNHEY and CDR2 SVGAGI. The V end was cut by 4 bases, the J end by 11 bases, with 17 bases between. The CDR3 totals 13 residues. Here the CDR3 reads CASSLKGTWQAFF. In nucleotides, the CDR3 is TGTGCCAGCAGTTTAAAGGGGACCTGGCAGGCTTTCTTT.

This clonotype was picked up one time. The V gene is TRBV4-2, the J gene TRBJ2-7; 13 nucleotides agree with TRBD2. The trim removed 1 base at V and 6 bases at J, leaving 3 bases unmatched. The length of the CDR3 is 15 residues. CDR1 is LGHNA, CDR2 YNFKEQ, per germline. CDR3 residues: CASSQVLAGGREQYF. The CDR3 region has the DNA TGTGCCAGCAGCCAAGTACTAGCGGGAGGGCGCGAGCAGTACTTC.

This clonotype was observed a few times. The rearrangement uses TRBV6-5 and TRBJ2-1; D might be TRBD1 (7 bases). The CDR3 contains 16 residues. The V end lost 4 bases, the J end lost 3 bases, and 16 bases lay between the germline ends. The germline V gene encodes CDR1 MNHEY and CDR2 SVGAGI. The CDR3 here is CASSLGGTGVYNEQFF. CDR3 coding DNA: TGTGCCAGCAGTTTGGGAGGCACAGGGGTCTACAATGAGCAGTTCTTC.

Only one count was recorded for this clonotype. The J gene is TRBJ2-5, the V gene TRBV7-9; TRBD2 matches 10 bases. Germline V CDR1 and CDR2: SEHNR, FQNEAQ (reference sequence). Trimming at V came to 4 bases and at J to 3 bases, leaving 11 bases not matched to a gene. The CDR3 length is 17 residues. CDR3 in amino acids: CASSSTPRLAGKETQYF. The CDR3, as DNA: TGTGCCAGCAGCTCAACCCCGAGACTAGCGGGCAAAGAGACCCAGTACTTC.

This clonotype was seen at least ten times. The V call is TRBV3-1, the J call TRBJ2-1, with 11 bases fitting TRBD2. After removal of 1 base from V and 5 bases from J, the junction contained 1 base not matched to a gene. Germline-derived CDR1 and CDR2 are LGHDT and YNNKEL (reference sequence). The CDR3 sequence is 15 residues long. DNA for the CDR3: TGTGCCAGCAGCCAAGCTAGCGGGGGGAACAATGAGCAGTTCTTC. It translates to CASSQASGGNNEQFF.

This clonotype came up a few times. The chain recombines TRBV5-1 with TRBJ2-1; a possible D gene is TRBD2 (5 bases). Germline-derived CDR1 and CDR2 are SGHRS and YFSETQ. V was trimmed by 0 bases and J by 5 bases, leaving 12 bases between them. The CDR3 has 15 residues. This chain's CDR3 is CASSLVGSVHNEQFF. The DNA of the CDR3 is TGCGCCAGCAGCTTGGTTGGTAGCGTCCACAATGAGCAGTTCTTC.

This CDR3 is CSASRGDTEAFF. CDR3 nucleotides: TGCAGTGCTAGCAGGGGGGACACTGAAGCTTTCTTT. This sequence joins TRBV20-1 and TRBJ1-1, with 7 bases identical to TRBD1. The CDR3 loop spans 12 amino acids. V gave up 3 bases and J gave up 3 bases; unmatched junction bases: 1. CDR1 is DFQATT and CDR2 is SNEGSKA in the germline V gene (reference sequence).

This chain connects TRBV5-5 to TRBJ2-1, with 7 bases identical to TRBD2. This CDR3 has 14 residues. CDR1 is SGHKS, CDR2 YYEKEE, per germline (reference sequence). V dropped 2 bases and J dropped 7; count of bases not matched to a gene: 6. The CDR3 is CASSLWTSRNEQFF. CDR3 nucleotide sequence: TGTGCCAGCAGCTTATGGACTAGTAGAAATGAGCAGTTCTTC.

This clonotype showed up just a few times. The chain joins TRBV28 to TRBJ2-7; TRBD1 matches at 12 bases. The CDR3 extends over 15 amino acids. Trimming at V came to 6 bases and at J to 4 bases, leaving 7 bases not matched to a gene. Germline CDR1 MDHEN, CDR2 SYDVKM. The CDR3 loop is CASRRQGQGAYEQYF. DNA for the CDR3: TGTGCCAGCAGAAGACAGGGACAGGGGGCTTACGAGCAGTACTTC.